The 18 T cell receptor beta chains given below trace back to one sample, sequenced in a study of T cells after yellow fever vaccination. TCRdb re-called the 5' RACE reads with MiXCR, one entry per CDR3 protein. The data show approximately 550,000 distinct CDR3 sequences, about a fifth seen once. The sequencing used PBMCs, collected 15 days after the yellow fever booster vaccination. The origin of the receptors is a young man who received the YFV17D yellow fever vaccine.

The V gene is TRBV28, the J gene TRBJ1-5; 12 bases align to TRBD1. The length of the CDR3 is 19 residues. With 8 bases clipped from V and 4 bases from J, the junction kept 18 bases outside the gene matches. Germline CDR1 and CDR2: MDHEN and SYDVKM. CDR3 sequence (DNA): TGTGCCAGCTTGCAGGGGGGCCGGGACAGGGGGCGCATTAATCAGCCCCAGCATTTT. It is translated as CASLQGGRDRGRINQPQHF.

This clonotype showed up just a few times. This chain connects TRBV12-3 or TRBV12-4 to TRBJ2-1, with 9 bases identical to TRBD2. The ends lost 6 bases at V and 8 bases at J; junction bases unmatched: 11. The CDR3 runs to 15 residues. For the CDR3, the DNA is TGTGCCAGCAGGCCGGCGGGAGGGCAACGGGATGAGCAGTTCTTC. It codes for CASRPAGGQRDEQFF.

For the CDR3, the DNA is TGTGCCAGCAGCCAATCCTCAGAGGTAGTAAACTACGAGCAGTACTTC. Its translation is CASSQSSEVVNYEQYF. The chain carries TRBV14 and TRBJ2-7, with no clear D. From germline, CDR1 is SGHDN and CDR2 FVKESK. This CDR3 is built from 16 residues. V was shortened by 2 bases and J by 3 bases, with 17 bases between the two germline ends.

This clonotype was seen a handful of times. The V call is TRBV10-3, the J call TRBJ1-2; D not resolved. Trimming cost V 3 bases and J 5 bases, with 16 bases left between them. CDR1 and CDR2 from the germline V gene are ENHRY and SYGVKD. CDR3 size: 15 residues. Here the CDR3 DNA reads TGTGCCATCAGTGAAAATTACAACGACGAATATGGCTACACCTTC. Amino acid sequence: CAISENYNDEYGYTF.

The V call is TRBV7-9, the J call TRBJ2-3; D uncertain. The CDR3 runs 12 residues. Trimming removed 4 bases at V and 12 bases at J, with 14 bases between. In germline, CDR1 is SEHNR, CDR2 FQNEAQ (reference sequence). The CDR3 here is CASSSSETAQYF. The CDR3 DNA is TGTGCCAGCAGCTCGAGCGAGACCGCCCAGTATTTT. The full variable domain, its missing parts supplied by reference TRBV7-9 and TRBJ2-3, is DTGVSQNPRHKITKRGQNVTFRCDPISEHNRLYWYRQTLGQGPEFLTYFQNEAQLEKSRLLSDRFSAERPKGSFSTLEIQRTEQGDSAMYLCASSSSETAQYFGPGTRLTVL.

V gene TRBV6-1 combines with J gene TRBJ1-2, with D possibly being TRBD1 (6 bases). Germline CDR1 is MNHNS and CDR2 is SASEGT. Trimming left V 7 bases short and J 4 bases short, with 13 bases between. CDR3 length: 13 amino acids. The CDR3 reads CASNGGIGYGYTF. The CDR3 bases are TGTGCCAGCAATGGGGGCATCGGCTATGGCTACACCTTC.

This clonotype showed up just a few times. The CDR3 nucleotides read TGTGCCAGCAGGATTAGCGGGAGGACCCCCTACGAGCAGTACTTC. It yields the protein CASRISGRTPYEQYF. The genes are TRBV6-1 and TRBJ2-7, with 10 positions matching TRBD2. The CDR3 is 15 residues long. After removal of 6 bases from V and 2 bases from J, the junction contained 7 bases not matched to a gene. Germline CDR1 MNHNS, CDR2 SASEGT.

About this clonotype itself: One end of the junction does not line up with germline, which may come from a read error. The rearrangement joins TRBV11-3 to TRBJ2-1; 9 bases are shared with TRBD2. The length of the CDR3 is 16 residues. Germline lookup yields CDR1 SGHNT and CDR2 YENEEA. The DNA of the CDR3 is TGTACCAGCAGCTCCCAATATAGCGGGAGTCTCGATGAGCAGTTCTTC. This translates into CTSSSQYSGSLDEQFF.

The CDR3: CASSLQRESTDTQYF. CDR3 DNA sequence: TGTGCCAGCAGCCTACAGCGGGAGAGCACAGATACGCAGTATTTT. V and J are TRBV7-3 and TRBJ2-3; TRBD2 matches at 8 bases. The V gene end was trimmed by 5 bases and the J gene end by 0 bases; junction bases not matched to a gene: 4. Germline-derived CDR1 and CDR2 are SGHTA and FQGTGA. CDR3 length: 15 amino acids.

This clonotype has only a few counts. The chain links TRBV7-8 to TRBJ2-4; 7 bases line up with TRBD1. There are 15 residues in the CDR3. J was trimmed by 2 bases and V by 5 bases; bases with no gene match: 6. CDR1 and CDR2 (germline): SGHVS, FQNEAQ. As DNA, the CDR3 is TGTGCCAGCAGCCCAAGGACAGGAACCAAAAACATTCAGTACTTC. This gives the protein CASSPRTGTKNIQYF.

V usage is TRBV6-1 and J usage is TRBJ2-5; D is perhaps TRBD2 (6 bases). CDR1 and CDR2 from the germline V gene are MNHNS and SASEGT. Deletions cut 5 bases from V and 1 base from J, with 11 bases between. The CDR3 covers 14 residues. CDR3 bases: TGTGCCAGCAGTCCCGTGCGGGGCCAAGAGACCCAGTACTTC. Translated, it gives CASSPVRGQETQYF.

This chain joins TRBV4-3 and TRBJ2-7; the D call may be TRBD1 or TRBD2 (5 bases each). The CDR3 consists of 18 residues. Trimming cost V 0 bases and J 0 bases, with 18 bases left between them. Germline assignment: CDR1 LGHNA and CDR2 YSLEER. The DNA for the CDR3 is TGCGCCAGCAGCCAAGAGGGGGTTTCCTGGGGTCCCTCCTACGAGCAGTACTTC. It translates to CASSQEGVSWGPSYEQYF.

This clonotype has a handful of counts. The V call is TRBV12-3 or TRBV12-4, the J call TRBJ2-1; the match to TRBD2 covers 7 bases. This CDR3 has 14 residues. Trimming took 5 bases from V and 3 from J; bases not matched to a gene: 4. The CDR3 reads CASSSSGHYNEQFF. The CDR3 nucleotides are TGTGCCAGCAGTAGTAGCGGGCACTACAATGAGCAGTTCTTC.

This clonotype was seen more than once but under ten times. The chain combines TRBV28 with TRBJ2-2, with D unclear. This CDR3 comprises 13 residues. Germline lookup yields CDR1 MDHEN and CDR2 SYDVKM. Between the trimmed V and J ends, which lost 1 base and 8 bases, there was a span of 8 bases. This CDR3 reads CASSLLDRGELFF. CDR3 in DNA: TGTGCCAGCAGTTTATTGGATCGGGGGGAGCTGTTTTTT.

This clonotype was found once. Here the CDR3 reads CATSRGGHSSYEQYF. The DNA for the CDR3 is TGTGCCACCAGCAGAGGAGGACACAGCTCCTACGAGCAGTACTTC. The chain uses TRBV15 and TRBJ2-7, with D perhaps TRBD1 (5 bases). The CDR3 is 15 residues long. Trimming stripped 1 base from V and 0 bases from J, with 10 bases between. CDR1 is LNHNV and CDR2 is YYDKDF in the germline V gene (reference sequence).

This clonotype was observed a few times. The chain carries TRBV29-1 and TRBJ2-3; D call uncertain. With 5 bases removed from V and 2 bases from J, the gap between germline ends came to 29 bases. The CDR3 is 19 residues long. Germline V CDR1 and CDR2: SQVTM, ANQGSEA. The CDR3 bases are TGCAGCGTTTTAGGGATGGTGTCAGCTCAAAAGAGTAACACAGATACGCAGTATTTT. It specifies CSVLGMVSAQKSNTDTQYF.

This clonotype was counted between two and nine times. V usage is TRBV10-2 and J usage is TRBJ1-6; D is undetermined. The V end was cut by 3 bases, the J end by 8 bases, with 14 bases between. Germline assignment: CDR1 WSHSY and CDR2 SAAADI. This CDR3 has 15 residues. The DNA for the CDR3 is TGCGCCAGCAGTGATAGCCTAGGGCAGGATTCACCCCTCCACTTT. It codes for CASSDSLGQDSPLHF.

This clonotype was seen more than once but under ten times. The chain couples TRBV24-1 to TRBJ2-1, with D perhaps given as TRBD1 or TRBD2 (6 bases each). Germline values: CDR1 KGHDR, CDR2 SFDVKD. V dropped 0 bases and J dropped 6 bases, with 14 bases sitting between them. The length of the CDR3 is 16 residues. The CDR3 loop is CATSDLTGRGGNEQFF. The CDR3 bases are TGTGCCACCAGTGATTTGACAGGGCGGGGAGGCAATGAGCAGTTCTTC.